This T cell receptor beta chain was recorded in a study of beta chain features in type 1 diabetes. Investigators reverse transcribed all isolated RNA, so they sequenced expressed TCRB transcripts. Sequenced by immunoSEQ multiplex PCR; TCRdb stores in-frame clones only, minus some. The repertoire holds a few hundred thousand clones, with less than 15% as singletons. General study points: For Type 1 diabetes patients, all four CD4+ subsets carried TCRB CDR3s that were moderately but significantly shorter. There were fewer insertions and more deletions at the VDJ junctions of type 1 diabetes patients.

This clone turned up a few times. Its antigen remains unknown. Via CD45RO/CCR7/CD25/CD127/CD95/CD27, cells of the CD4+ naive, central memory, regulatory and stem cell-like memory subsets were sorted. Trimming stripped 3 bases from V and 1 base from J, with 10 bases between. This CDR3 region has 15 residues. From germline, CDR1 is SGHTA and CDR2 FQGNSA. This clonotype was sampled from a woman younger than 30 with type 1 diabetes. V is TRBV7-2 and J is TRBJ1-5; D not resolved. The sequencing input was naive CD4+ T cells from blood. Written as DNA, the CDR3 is TGTGCCAGCAGCTTCGGGTCAGAGAGCAATCAGCCCCAGCATTTT. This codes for CASSFGSESNQPQHF.